These 3 T cell receptor beta chains were sequenced from one sample in a study of T cell repertoires in cytomegalovirus infection. TCRdb ran MiXCR on the reads and lists one entry per CDR3 protein. Here the sample spans some 480,000 distinct CDR3 sequences, 25% to 35% being singletons. No antigen has been identified for these receptors. Sequenced material: cultured PBMCs, taken from culture after CMV antigen stimulation. Source of these receptors: a human donor in good health (CMV status not recorded). Some clones in this sample may be carry-over from other donors' samples.

This clonotype was counted ten times or more. V usage is TRBV7-2 and J usage is TRBJ2-3, with 12 bases lining up with TRBD2. Germline-derived CDR1 and CDR2 are SGHTA and FQGNSA. The V segment lost 4 bases and the J segment 1 base; nucleotides outside the gene matches: 3. CDR3 size: 16 residues. CDR3 residues: CASSSGLAGRTDTQYF. The CDR3 DNA sequence: TGTGCCAGCAGCTCCGGACTAGCGGGACGCACAGATACGCAGTATTTT.

The CDR3 loop is CASTAGQATYEQYF. CDR3 DNA: TGTGCCAGCACGGCGGGACAGGCCACCTACGAGCAGTACTTC. This rearrangement joins TRBV28 to TRBJ2-7; the match to TRBD1 covers 8 bases. Germline V CDR1 and CDR2: MDHEN, SYDVKM. The CDR3 totals 14 residues. V was pared by 7 bases and J by 2 bases, with 7 bases of the junction left unmatched.

This clonotype was observed a few times. This chain uses TRBV12-3 or TRBV12-4 with TRBJ1-5, with TRBD1 matching over 11 bases. CDR3 length: 15 amino acids. Germline trimming cut 6 bases from V and 4 bases from J; bases unmatched to any gene: 5. The CDR3 coding sequence is TGTGCCAGCAGCGGACAGGGGGCTCTTAATCAGCCCCAGCATTTT. The encoded protein is CASSGQGALNQPQHF.